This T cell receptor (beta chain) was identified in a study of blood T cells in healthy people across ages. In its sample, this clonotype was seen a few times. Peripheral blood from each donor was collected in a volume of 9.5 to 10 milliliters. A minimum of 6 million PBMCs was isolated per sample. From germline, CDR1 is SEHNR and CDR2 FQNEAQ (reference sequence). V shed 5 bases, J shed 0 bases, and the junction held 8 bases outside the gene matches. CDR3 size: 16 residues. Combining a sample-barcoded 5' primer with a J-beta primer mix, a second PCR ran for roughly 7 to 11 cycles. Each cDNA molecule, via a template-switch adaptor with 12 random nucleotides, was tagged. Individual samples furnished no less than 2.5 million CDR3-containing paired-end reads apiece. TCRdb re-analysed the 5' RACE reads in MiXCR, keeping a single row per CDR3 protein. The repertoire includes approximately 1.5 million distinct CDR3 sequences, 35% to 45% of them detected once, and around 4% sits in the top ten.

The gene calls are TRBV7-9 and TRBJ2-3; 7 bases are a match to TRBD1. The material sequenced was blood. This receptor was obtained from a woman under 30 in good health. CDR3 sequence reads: CASSLRTGGSTDTQYF. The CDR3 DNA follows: TGTGCCAGCAGCCTACGGACAGGTGGAAGCACAGATACGCAGTATTTT. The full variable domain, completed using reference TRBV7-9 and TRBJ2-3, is DTGVSQNPRHKITKRGQNVTFRCDPISEHNRLYWYRQTLGQGPEFLTYFQNEAQLEKSRLLSDRFSAERPKGSFSTLEIQRTEQGDSAMYLCASSLRTGGSTDTQYFGPGTRLTVL.